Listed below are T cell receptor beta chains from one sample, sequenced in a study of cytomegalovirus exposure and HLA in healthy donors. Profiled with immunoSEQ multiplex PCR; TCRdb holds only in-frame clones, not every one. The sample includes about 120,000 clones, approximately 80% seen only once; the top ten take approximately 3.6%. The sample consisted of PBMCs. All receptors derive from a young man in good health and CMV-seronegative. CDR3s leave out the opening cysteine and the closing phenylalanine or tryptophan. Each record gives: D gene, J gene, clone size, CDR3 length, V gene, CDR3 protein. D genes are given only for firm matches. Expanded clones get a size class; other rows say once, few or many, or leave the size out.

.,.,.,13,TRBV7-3,ASRNLGTPSYEQY
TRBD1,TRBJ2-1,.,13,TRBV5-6,ASRHTTGTGNEQF
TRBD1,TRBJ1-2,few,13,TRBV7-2,ASSTQQGVNYGYT
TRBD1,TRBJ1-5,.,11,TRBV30,AWSVGGYQPQH
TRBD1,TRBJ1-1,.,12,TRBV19,ASRRTGMSTEAF
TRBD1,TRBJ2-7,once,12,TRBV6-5,ASTDGTGAYEQY
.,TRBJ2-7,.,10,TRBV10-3,AISGGGFEQY
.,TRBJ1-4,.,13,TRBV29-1,SVGFKGSGGEKLF
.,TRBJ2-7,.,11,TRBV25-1,ASNSGVEDEQY
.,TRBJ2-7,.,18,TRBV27,ASSLGRGAGLLLGTYEQY
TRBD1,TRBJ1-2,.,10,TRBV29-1,SVDRGAYGYT
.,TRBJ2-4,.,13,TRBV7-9,ASSLEQGRKNIQY
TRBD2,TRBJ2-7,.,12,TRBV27,ASSHSAGRYEQY
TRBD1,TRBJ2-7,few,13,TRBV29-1,SVEFGGTGVYEQY
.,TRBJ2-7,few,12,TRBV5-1,ASSLATSSYEQY
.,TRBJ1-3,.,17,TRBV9,ASSVLGRGGPRSGNTIY
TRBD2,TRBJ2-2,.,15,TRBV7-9,ASSYLAGGSHTGELF
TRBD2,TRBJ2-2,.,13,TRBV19,ASRPGLAATGELF
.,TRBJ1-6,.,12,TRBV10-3,AINDPGRNSPLH
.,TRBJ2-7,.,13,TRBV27,ASSFGQGNRYEQY
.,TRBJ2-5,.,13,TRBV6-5,ASSYRWNSKETQY
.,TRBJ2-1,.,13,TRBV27,ASSLSQDSYNEQF
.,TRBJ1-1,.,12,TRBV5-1,ASSPLGGNTEAF
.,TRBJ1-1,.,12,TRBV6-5,ASLDRTLNTEAF
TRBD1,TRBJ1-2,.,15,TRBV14,ASSQPGQGAFTYGYT
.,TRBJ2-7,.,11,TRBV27,ASSKGSTYEQY
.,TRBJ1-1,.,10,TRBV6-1,ASNLPNTEAF
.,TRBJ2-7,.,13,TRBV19,ASTPGLLRSDEQY
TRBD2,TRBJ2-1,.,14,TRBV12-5,ASGLEKGGRGYEQF
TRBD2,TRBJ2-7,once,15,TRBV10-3,AISESYPAGEYYEQY
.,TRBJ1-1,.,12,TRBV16,ASSPPQGRTEAF
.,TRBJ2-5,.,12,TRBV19,ASKGDNYKETQY
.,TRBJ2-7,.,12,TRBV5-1,ASSSGRVANEQY
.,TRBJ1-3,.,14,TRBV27,ASSQTGWATGNTIY
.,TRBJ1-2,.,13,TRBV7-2,ASSLDRGEVYGYT
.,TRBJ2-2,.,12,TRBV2,ARGIDSNTGELF
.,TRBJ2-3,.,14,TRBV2,ASSEKGSRGTDTQY
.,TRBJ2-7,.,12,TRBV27,ASSFLGRSYEQY
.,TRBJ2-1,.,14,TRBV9,ASSVEQVYPYNEQF
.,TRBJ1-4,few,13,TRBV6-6,ASNLGTAGNEKLF
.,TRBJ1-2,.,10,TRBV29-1,SVENAADGYT
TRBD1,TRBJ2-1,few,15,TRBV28,ASSPPPGQGTYNEQF
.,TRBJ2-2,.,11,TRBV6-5,ASSYSRTGELF
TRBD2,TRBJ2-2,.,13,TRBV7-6,ASSLEIGGTGELF
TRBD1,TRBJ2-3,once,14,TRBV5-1,ASSSTGGRSTDTQY